This T cell receptor (beta chain) was retrieved from a study of T cells in Graves' hyperthyroidism and ophthalmopathy. General observations from the study: Within blood appeared most thyroid clonotypes that had expanded above 0.001.

Germline CDR1 is KGHDR and CDR2 is SFDVKD. Trimming took 3 bases from V and 5 from J, leaving 18 bases between them. The CDR3 runs 16 residues. In this sample, this clonotype turned up many times. The antigen remains undetermined. What was amplified from RNA transcripts were TCR beta CDR3 regions. TCR CDR3 regions were first amplified by RT-PCR with HTBI primers. TCRdb processed the multiplex PCR reads anew with MiXCR; each CDR3 protein has one entry. In the table there are fewer than 900,000 distinct CDR3 sequences, roughly 15% of which are singletons. Exclusions: uncontrolled infection, other autoimmune disease, pregnancy, lactation.

The V and J genes are TRBV24-1 and TRBJ2-5; weak D call: TRBD1 (5 bases). The source is a man aged 18-30 years with Graves' hyperthyroidism. The specimen sequenced was blood. CDR3 DNA sequence: TGTGCCACCAGTGATGCCCGTTCGTGGGGCGTGGAGACCCAGTACTTC. This encodes CATSDARSWGVETQYF.